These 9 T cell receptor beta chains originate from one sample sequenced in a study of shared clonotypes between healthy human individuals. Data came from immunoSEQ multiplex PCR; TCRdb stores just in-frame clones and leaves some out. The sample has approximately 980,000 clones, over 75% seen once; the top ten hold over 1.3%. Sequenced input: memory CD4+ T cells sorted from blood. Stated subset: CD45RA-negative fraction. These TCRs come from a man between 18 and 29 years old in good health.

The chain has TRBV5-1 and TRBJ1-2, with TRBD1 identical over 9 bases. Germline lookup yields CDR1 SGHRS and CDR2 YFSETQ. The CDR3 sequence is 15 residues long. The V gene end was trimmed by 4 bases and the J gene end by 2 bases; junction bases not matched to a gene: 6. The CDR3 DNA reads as TGCGCCAGCAGCCTAAACAGGGGGCTAAACTATGGCTACACCTTC. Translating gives CASSLNRGLNYGYTF.

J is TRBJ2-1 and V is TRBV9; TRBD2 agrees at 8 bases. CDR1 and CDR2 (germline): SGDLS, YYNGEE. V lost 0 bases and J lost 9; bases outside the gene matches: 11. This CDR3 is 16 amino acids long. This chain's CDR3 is CASSVASSPREGEQFF. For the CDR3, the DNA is TGTGCCAGCAGCGTAGCTAGTTCCCCACGGGAGGGTGAGCAGTTCTTC.

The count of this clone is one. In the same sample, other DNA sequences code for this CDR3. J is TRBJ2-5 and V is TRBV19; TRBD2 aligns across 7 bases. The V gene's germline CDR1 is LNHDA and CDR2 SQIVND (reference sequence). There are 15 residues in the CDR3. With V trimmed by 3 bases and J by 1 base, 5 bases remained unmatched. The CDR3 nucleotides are TGTGCCAGTAGTATTCGGCGGGGGACCCAAGAGACCCAGTACTTC. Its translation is CASSIRRGTQETQYF.

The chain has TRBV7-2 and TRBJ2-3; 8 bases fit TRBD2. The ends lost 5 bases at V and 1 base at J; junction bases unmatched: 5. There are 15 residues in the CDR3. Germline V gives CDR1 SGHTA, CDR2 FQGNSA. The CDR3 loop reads CASSPRSGGTDTQYF. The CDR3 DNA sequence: TGTGCCAGCAGCCCTCGTAGCGGGGGCACAGATACGCAGTATTTT.

Written as DNA, the CDR3 is TGTGCCAGCACGGTGGGCAGGGGTAACGGGGAGCTGTTTTTT. This translates into CASTVGRGNGELFF. The rearrangement links TRBV2 to TRBJ2-2; D is possibly TRBD1 (6 bases). Germline CDR1 is SNHLY and CDR2 is FYNNEI. This CDR3 comprises 14 residues. The V and J ends lost 7 bases and 7 bases respectively, with 16 bases between them.

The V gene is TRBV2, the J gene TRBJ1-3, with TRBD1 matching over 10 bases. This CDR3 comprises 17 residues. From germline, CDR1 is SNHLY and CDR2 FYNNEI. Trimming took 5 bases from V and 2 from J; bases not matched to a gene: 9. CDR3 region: CASSPDRGSLAGNTIYF. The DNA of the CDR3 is TGTGCCAGCAGTCCGGACAGGGGGTCCCTCGCTGGAAACACCATATATTTT. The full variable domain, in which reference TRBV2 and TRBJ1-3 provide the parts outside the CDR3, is EPEVTQTPSHQVTQMGQEVILRCVPISNHLYFYWYRQILGQKVEFLVSFYNNEISEKSEIFDDQFSVERPDGSNFTLKIRSTKLEDSAMYFCASSPDRGSLAGNTIYFGEGSWLTVV.

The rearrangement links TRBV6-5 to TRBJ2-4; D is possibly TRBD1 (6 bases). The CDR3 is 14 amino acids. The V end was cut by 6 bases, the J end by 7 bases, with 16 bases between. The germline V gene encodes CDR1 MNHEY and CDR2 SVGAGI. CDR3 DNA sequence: TGTGCCAGCAGACCCTCCCAGGGGTTCAACATTCAGTACTTC. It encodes CASRPSQGFNIQYF.

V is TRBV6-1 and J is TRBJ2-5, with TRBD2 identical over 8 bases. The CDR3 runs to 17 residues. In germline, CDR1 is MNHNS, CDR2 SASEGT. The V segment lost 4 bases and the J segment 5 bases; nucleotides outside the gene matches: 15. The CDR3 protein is CASSARGEAGVRETQYF. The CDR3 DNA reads TGTGCCAGCAGTGCCCGTGGGGAAGCGGGAGTTAGGGAGACCCAGTACTTC.

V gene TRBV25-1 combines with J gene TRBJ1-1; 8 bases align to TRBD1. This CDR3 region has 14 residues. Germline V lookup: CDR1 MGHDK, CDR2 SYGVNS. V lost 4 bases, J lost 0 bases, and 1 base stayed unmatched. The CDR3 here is CASSGDRLNTEAFF. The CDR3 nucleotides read TGTGCCAGCAGTGGGGACAGGTTGAACACTGAAGCTTTCTTT.